The clone carrying this T cell receptor (beta chain) has just a few counts. V gave up 6 bases and J gave up 7 bases, with 13 bases separating them. CDR1 is SNHLY and CDR2 is FYNNEI in the germline V gene. The CDR3 has 13 residues. The source of the sample is a study of human T cells and chemical hapten exposure. Library construction involved attaching unique molecular identifiers to individual cDNA molecules, which allowed quantitative, reproducible TCR counting. TCRdb re-analysed the RACE reads in MiXCR, keeping a single row per CDR3 protein. The data show more than 250,000 distinct CDR3 sequences, 7% to 10% seen once. Time point: pre-sensitization, week 0. Treatment noted: therapeutic diphenylcyclopropenone sensitization with weekly scalp DPC.

The sequencing used whole blood, collected in connection with sensitization to the hapten diphenylcyclopropenone (DPC). This chain joins TRBV2 and TRBJ2-4, with a tentative D call TRBD1 (5 bases). The sequence was obtained from a woman in her forties with alopecia areata. Some clones in this sample may be carry-over from other donors' samples. CDR3 loop: CASRAQGANIQYF. In DNA form, the CDR3 reads TGTGCCAGCAGAGCTCAGGGTGCCAACATTCAGTACTTC.